The 30 T cell receptor beta chains below were found in one sample sequenced in a study of T-cell reconstitution after alpha-beta-depleted transplantation in children (dated by TCRdb to the mid-2010s). Explained via the paper, the treatment or condition label denotes: allogeneic hematopoietic cell transplantation with graft depleted of TCRalphabeta T cells and CD19 B cells. Receptors were amplified or captured by PCR. Sequenced using an Illumina HiSeq 2500. TCR library preparation used molecular barcoding, with unique molecular identifiers applied to normalize quantification of the TCRbeta repertoire. TCRdb ran its own pipeline on the public reads, namely fastp trimming at Q25 and MiXCR clone calling, and kept in-frame beta chains. Duplicate CDR3 protein sequences are folded into a single record with the most common DNA and genes. This sample holds hundreds of thousands of distinct CDR3 sequences; about a sixth were observed only once. About 41% of the sample is in the top ten clones.

The material was PBMCs, mostly from graft donor cells, obtained 360 days after TCRalphabeta/CD19-depleted stem cell transplant. These receptor sequences come from a male patient between 2 and 10 years old who had a stem cell transplant for acute lymphoblastic leukemia, so the T cells may come from the graft donor.

V usage is TRBV7-8 and J usage is TRBJ2-7, with D tentatively TRBD1 or TRBD2 (5 bases each). V was clipped by 3 bases and J by 3 bases, with 15 bases between them. This CDR3 has 15 amino acids. The germline CDR1 and CDR2 sequences are SGHVS and FQNEAQ. CDR3 residues: CASSFFGKGVYEQYF. The CDR3 nucleotides are TGTGCCAGCAGCTTTTTCGGGAAAGGGGTCTACGAGCAGTACTTC.

The chain combines TRBV29-1 with TRBJ2-1, with D uncertain. V shed 7 bases and J shed 9 bases, with 10 bases lying between them. This CDR3 spans 10 amino acids. The germline V gene encodes CDR1 SQVTM and CDR2 ANQGSEA. CDR3 in DNA: TGCAGCGCGCAAATGGTTGAGCAGTTCTTC. This translates into CSAQMVEQFF.

This clonotype came up many times. This chain links TRBV28 with TRBJ2-6, with D possibly being TRBD1 (5 bases). The CDR3 is made up of 19 amino acids. The V end was cut by 4 bases, the J end by 2 bases, with 21 bases between. The germline V gene has CDR1 MDHEN and CDR2 SYDVKM. CDR3 sequence reads: CASSSPKTRRGAGANVLTF. The CDR3 DNA sequence: TGTGCCAGCAGTTCCCCTAAAACCCGTAGGGGTGCTGGGGCCAACGTCCTGACTTTC.

The chain joins TRBV12-3 or TRBV12-4 to TRBJ2-7; 10 bases agree with TRBD2. Losses at the gene ends were 6 bases for V and 2 bases for J; bases not matched to a gene: 4. The CDR3 runs to 14 residues. This chain's CDR3 is CASSRTSGAYEQYF. CDR3 bases: TGTGCCAGCAGCAGGACTAGCGGAGCCTACGAGCAGTACTTC.

This rearrangement joins TRBV5-1 to TRBJ2-5, with D maybe TRBD1 (6 bases). V was clipped by 4 bases and J by 7 bases, with 20 bases between them. Germline CDR1 SGHRS, CDR2 YFSETQ. This CDR3 has 15 amino acids. The chain's CDR3 is CASSAEDRNGGTQYF. In nucleotides, the CDR3 is TGCGCCAGCAGCGCCGAAGACAGGAACGGTGGGACCCAGTACTTC.

The chain links TRBV3-1 to TRBJ2-1; the D is unclear. In germline, CDR1 is LGHDT, CDR2 YNNKEL (reference sequence). This CDR3 region has 13 residues. Trimming removed 2 bases at V and 6 bases at J, with 8 bases between. The CDR3: CASSQPLLNEQFF. The CDR3 DNA follows: TGTGCCAGCAGCCAACCACTCCTCAATGAGCAGTTCTTC.

In its sample, this clonotype was seen a few times. The genes are TRBV12-3 or TRBV12-4 and TRBJ2-7; 9 bases align to TRBD1. V lost 6 bases to trimming and J lost 2 bases; unmatched junction nucleotides: 5. This CDR3 has 14 residues. This CDR3 reads CASSTRTGAYEQYF. Here the CDR3 DNA reads TGTGCCAGCAGCACCCGGACAGGGGCCTACGAGCAGTACTTC.

The CDR3 nucleotides read TGTGCCAGCAGCCGCCGGACAGGGGGCGATACCGGGGAGCTGTTTTTT. As protein: CASSRRTGGDTGELFF. The chain has TRBV6-2 or TRBV6-3 and TRBJ2-2, with 11 bases fitting TRBD1. V trimming: 6 bases; J trimming: 5 bases; junction bases outside the gene matches: 8. The CDR3 sequence is 16 residues long. Germline CDR1 reads MNHEY; CDR2 reads SVGEGT.

J is TRBJ2-2 and V is TRBV6-1, with TRBD1 matching 8 bases. The CDR3 consists of 14 residues. V lost 4 bases and J lost 4; bases outside the gene matches: 2. Germline CDR1 and CDR2: MNHNS and SASEGT. The chain's CDR3 is CASSAQGVTGELFF. CDR3 nucleotides: TGTGCCAGCAGTGCACAGGGGGTCACCGGGGAGCTGTTTTTT.

The V and J genes are TRBV24-1 and TRBJ2-5, with 13 bases fitting TRBD2. Germline V gene sequence: CDR1 KGHDR, CDR2 SFDVKD. The CDR3 runs 17 residues. Losses at the gene ends were 4 bases for V and 1 base for J; bases not matched to a gene: 5. CDR3 bases: TGTGCCACCAGTGACCTGACTAGCGGGAGGTCCCAAGAGACCCAGTACTTC. It translates to CATSDLTSGRSQETQYF.

This clonotype was seen ten or more times. This rearrangement joins TRBV7-9 to TRBJ1-1, with D unclear. With 2 bases removed from V and 1 base from J, the gap between germline ends came to 8 bases. CDR3 size: 14 residues. From germline, CDR1 is SEHNR and CDR2 FQNEAQ (reference sequence). The CDR3 nucleotides read TGTGCCAGCAGCTTAAGGGTGGGGAACACTGAAGCTTTCTTT. Translating it yields CASSLRVGNTEAFF.

This clonotype was picked up a small number of times. The chain couples TRBV7-8 to TRBJ2-7; 9 nucleotides align to TRBD2. The junction had 5 bases not matched to a gene; V was cut back by 2 bases and J by 6 bases. Per the germline V gene, CDR1 is SGHVS and CDR2 is FQNEAQ. The CDR3 has 14 amino acids. In nucleotides, the CDR3 is TGTGCCAGCAGCTTAATAGCGGGGGAGCGCGAGCAGTACTTC. This codes for CASSLIAGEREQYF. Filled out from reference TRBV7-8 and TRBJ2-7, the complete variable domain reads GAGVSQSPRYKVAKRGQDVALRCDPISGHVSLFWYQQALGQGPEFLTYFQNEAQLDKSGLPSDRFFAERPEGSVSTLKIQRTQQEDSAVYLCASSLIAGEREQYFGPGTRLTVT.

This chain connects TRBV7-6 to TRBJ1-4; D call uncertain. V was cut by 5 bases and J by 10 bases, with 20 bases left in between. There are 15 residues in the CDR3. Germline V CDR1 and CDR2: SGHVS, FNYEAQ. The CDR3 coding sequence is TGTGCCAGCAGCCCCGACTGGGTGCCGGGTGGAAAACTGTTTTTT. This sequence encodes CASSPDWVPGGKLFF.

Ten or more counts support this clonotype. This chain joins TRBV4-1 and TRBJ1-1; 8 nucleotides agree with TRBD1. The CDR3 is made up of 16 amino acids. J gave up 1 base and V 4 bases, and 8 bases lay outside the gene matches. From germline, CDR1 is MGHRA and CDR2 YSYEKL. The CDR3 nucleotides are TGCGCCAGCAGCCCTGACAGGGGCTGGACGAACACTGAAGCTTTCTTT. Encoded protein: CASSPDRGWTNTEAFF.

V gene TRBV29-1 combines with J gene TRBJ1-6, with 8 bases identical to TRBD1. Germline assignment: CDR1 SQVTM and CDR2 ANQGSEA. V lost 4 bases to trimming and J lost 7 bases; unmatched junction nucleotides: 3. This CDR3 is built from 13 residues. CDR3 sequence reads: CSVGRDRNSPLHF. CDR3 sequence (DNA): TGCAGCGTTGGAAGGGACAGGAATTCACCCCTCCACTTT.

This clonotype was seen once. This chain uses TRBV6-4 with TRBJ2-1; 8 bases line up with TRBD2. Unmatched junction bases numbered 5, after V lost 6 bases and J lost 1 base. The CDR3 runs 15 residues. Looked up from germline, CDR1 is MRHNA and CDR2 is SNTAGT. CDR3 sequence: CASRPLAGSYNEQFF. Written as DNA, the CDR3 is TGTGCCAGCAGGCCCCTAGCGGGTTCCTACAATGAGCAGTTCTTC.

In this sample, this clonotype turned up a few times. The chain recombines TRBV7-9 with TRBJ1-4; 9 bases map to TRBD1. The length of the CDR3 is 15 residues. Germline CDR1 SEHNR, CDR2 FQNEAQ (reference sequence). Trimming cost V 2 bases and J 8 bases; bases outside gene matches: 6. The CDR3 nucleotides are TGTGCCAGCAGCTTACCGGGACAGGGTGAGGAAAAACTGTTTTTT. This codes for CASSLPGQGEEKLFF.

This clonotype was counted at least ten times. The junction departs from the called germline gene at one end, perhaps through a read error. This chain uses TRBV7-7 with TRBJ2-3; D is possibly TRBD2 (6 bases). Germline-derived CDR1 and CDR2 are SSHAT and FNYEAQ (reference sequence). CDR3 length equals 18 residues. Here the CDR3 reads CASSPLPPVAAVQDTQYF. CDR3 nucleotides: TGTGCTAGCAGCCCTCTCCCCCCAGTAGCGGCCGTTCAAGATACGCAGTATTTT.

This clonotype was picked up many times. The chain links TRBV12-3 or TRBV12-4 to TRBJ2-1; a weak D match, TRBD1 (5 bases). V was cut by 3 bases and J by 3 bases, with 12 bases left in between. The CDR3 sequence is 15 residues long. The CDR3 DNA reads as TGTGCCAGCAGTTTCCCAGGGCTTCGCTACAATGAGCAGTTCTTC. Its translation: CASSFPGLRYNEQFF.

V and J are TRBV30 and TRBJ2-1; 8 bases line up with TRBD2. The junction had 4 bases not matched to a gene; V was cut back by 0 bases and J by 3 bases. This CDR3 region has 15 residues. Germline values: CDR1 GTSNPN, CDR2 SVGIG (reference sequence). This CDR3 is CAWSVGTRGYNEQFF. DNA of the CDR3: TGTGCCTGGAGTGTAGGGACTAGGGGCTACAATGAGCAGTTCTTC.

This clonotype was recorded a few times. The gene calls are TRBV5-5 and TRBJ2-1; 11 nucleotides align to TRBD2. After removal of 2 bases from V and 8 bases from J, the junction contained 12 bases not matched to a gene. Germline V gives CDR1 SGHKS, CDR2 YYEKEE (reference sequence). The CDR3 consists of 17 residues. The CDR3 nucleotides read TGTGCCAGCAGCTTCCCCACAACTAGCGGGAGAGGTGATGAGCAGTTCTTC. Its translation: CASSFPTTSGRGDEQFF.

This clonotype showed up many times. The chain couples TRBV27 to TRBJ2-3; D is unclear. The CDR3 covers 14 residues. Germline loops: CDR1 MNHEY, CDR2 SMNVEV (reference sequence). The V end was cut by 4 bases, the J end by 1 base, with 9 bases between. CDR3 DNA sequence: TGTGCCAGCAGTTCCCGGCACCGCACAGATACGCAGTATTTT. Encoded protein: CASSSRHRTDTQYF.

This clonotype was counted at least ten times. The V gene is TRBV12-3 or TRBV12-4, the J gene TRBJ2-7; D gene ambiguous. Trimming removed 3 bases at V and 4 bases at J, with 16 bases between. There are 15 residues in the CDR3. Written as DNA, the CDR3 is TGTGCCAGCAGTTTGCTTGGCTTACCCCCTTACGAGCAGTACTTC. This encodes CASSLLGLPPYEQYF.

This clonotype was seen only a few times. V is TRBV12-3 or TRBV12-4 and J is TRBJ2-1; TRBD2 matches 7 bases. This CDR3 contains 16 residues. The V segment lost 1 base and the J segment 7 bases; nucleotides outside the gene matches: 10. In nucleotides, the CDR3 is TGTGCCAGCAGTTTAGGGGAGGGAGGGCCTAGAAATGAGCAGTTCTTC. Encoded protein: CASSLGEGGPRNEQFF.

V and J are TRBV4-3 and TRBJ2-7; TRBD2 aligns across 11 bases. The V gene's germline CDR1 is LGHNA and CDR2 YSLEER. The CDR3 is made up of 15 amino acids. V lost 1 base and J lost 3; bases outside the gene matches: 2. CDR3 sequence: CASSQGTSGGYEQYF. CDR3 bases: TGCGCCAGCAGCCAAGGAACTAGCGGGGGCTACGAGCAGTACTTC.

The rearrangement links TRBV4-1 to TRBJ2-5; the D is unclear. CDR3 length equals 18 residues. Trimming shortened V by 4 bases and J by 0 bases, and 21 bases separated the two germline ends. Germline V gene sequence: CDR1 MGHRA, CDR2 YSYEKL. This chain's CDR3 is CASSLRTPGPKYQETQYF. The CDR3 DNA reads as TGCGCCAGCAGCCTACGGACCCCCGGCCCGAAGTACCAAGAGACCCAGTACTTC.

This rearrangement joins TRBV28 to TRBJ2-1; no clear D. Germline V gene sequence: CDR1 MDHEN, CDR2 SYDVKM. The CDR3 contains 11 residues. V was cut by 6 bases and J by 9 bases, with 9 bases left in between. The CDR3 loop reads CASSPCGEQFF. As DNA, the CDR3 is TGTGCCAGCAGCCCCTGTGGTGAGCAGTTCTTC.

V and J are TRBV4-2 and TRBJ1-4; TRBD1 might be the D (6 bases). There are 15 residues in the CDR3. Germline V lookup: CDR1 LGHNA, CDR2 YNFKEQ. The V and J ends lost 1 base and 7 bases respectively, with 13 bases between them. CDR3: CASSQVGQGLEKLFF. The CDR3, as DNA: TGTGCCAGCAGCCAAGTAGGGCAGGGGCTTGAAAAACTGTTTTTT.

V usage is TRBV18 and J usage is TRBJ1-5, with 9 bases fitting TRBD1. The CDR3 consists of 15 residues. Germline V lookup: CDR1 KGHSH, CDR2 LQKENI. Trimming cost V 4 bases and J 9 bases; bases outside gene matches: 10. DNA of the CDR3: TGTGCCAGCTCACTGACCGGGACAGGGTCAGGGCCCCAGCATTTT. Translation gives CASSLTGTGSGPQHF. The full variable domain, rest sourced from reference TRBV18 and TRBJ1-5, is NAGVMQNPRHLVRRRGQEARLRCSPMKGHSHVYWYRQLPEEGLKFMVYLQKENIIDESGMPKERFSAEFPKEGPSILRIQQVVRGDSAAYFCASSLTGTGSGPQHFGDGTRLSIL.

The chain is built from TRBV24-1 and TRBJ2-1; D could derive from TRBD1 or TRBD2 (6 bases each). V gave up 9 bases and J gave up 9 bases, with 17 bases separating them. Looked up from germline, CDR1 is KGHDR and CDR2 is SFDVKD. The CDR3 is 13 amino acids. In nucleotides, the CDR3 is TGTGCCACCGGGGGCTCTGGGGGGTCTGAGCAGTTCTTC. As protein: CATGGSGGSEQFF.